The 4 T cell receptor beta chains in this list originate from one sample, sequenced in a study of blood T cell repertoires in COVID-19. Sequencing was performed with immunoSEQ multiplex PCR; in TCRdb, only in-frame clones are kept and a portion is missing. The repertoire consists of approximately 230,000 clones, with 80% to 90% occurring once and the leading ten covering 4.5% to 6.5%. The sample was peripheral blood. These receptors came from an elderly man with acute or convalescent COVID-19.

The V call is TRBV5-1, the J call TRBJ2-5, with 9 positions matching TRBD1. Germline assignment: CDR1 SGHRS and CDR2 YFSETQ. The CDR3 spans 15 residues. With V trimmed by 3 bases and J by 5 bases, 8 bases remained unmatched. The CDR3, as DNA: TGCGCCAGCAGCTCGGGACAGGGAGCAGCGGAGACCCAGTACTTC. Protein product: CASSSGQGAAETQYF.

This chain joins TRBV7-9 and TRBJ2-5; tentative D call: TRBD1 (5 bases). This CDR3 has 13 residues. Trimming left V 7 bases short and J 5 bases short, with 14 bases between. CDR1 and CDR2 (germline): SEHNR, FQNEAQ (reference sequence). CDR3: CASTLDSWETQYF. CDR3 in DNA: TGTGCCAGCACCCTAGACAGCTGGGAGACCCAGTACTTC. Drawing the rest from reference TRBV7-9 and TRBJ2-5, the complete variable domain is DTGVSQNPRHKITKRGQNVTFRCDPISEHNRLYWYRQTLGQGPEFLTYFQNEAQLEKSRLLSDRFSAERPKGSFSTLEIQRTEQGDSAMYLCASTLDSWETQYFGPGTRLLVL.

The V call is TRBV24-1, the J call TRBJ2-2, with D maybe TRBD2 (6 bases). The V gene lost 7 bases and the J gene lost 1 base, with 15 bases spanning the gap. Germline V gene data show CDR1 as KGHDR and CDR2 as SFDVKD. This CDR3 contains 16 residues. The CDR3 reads CATRPSGGGNTGELFF. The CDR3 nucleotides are TGTGCCACCAGACCCTCTGGGGGAGGGAACACCGGGGAGCTGTTTTTT.

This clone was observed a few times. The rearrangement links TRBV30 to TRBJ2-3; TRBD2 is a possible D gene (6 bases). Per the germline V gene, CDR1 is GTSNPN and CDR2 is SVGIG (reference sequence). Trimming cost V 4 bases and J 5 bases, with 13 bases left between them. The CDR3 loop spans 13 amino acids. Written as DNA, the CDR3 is TGTGCCTGGAACCCGGGACTCATAGATACGCAGTATTTT. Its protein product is CAWNPGLIDTQYF.